A single sample is the source of the 24 T cell receptor beta chains below, sequenced in a study of cytomegalovirus exposure and HLA in healthy donors. A multiplex PCR was run with 60 Vbeta primers and 13 Jbeta primers. The data were produced by immunoSEQ multiplex PCR, yet TCRdb's version contains in-frame clones alone and is incomplete. In the table there are about 140,000 clones, around 80% of which are singletons. What was sequenced was PBMCs. The receptors were gathered from a man aged 35 to 55 in good health and CMV-seronegative.

The V and J genes are TRBV6-1 and TRBJ2-1, with 7 positions matching TRBD2. J gave up 9 bases and V 7 bases, and 12 bases lay outside the gene matches. This CDR3 spans 14 amino acids. CDR1 and CDR2 (germline): MNHNS, SASEGT. DNA of the CDR3: TGTGCCAGCACCGCAGGGACGGGAGGTGGTGAGCAGTTCTTC. Translating it yields CASTAGTGGGEQFF.

The V call is TRBV10-3, the J call TRBJ2-5, with 16 bases lining up with TRBD2. Germline CDR1 and CDR2: ENHRY and SYGVKD. V dropped 8 bases and J dropped 2; count of bases not matched to a gene: 8. The CDR3 sequence is 17 residues long. Here the CDR3 reads CAIQGTSGGVLQETQYF. Here the CDR3 DNA reads TGTGCCATCCAGGGGACTAGCGGGGGGGTACTTCAAGAGACCCAGTACTTC.

The V gene is TRBV5-1, the J gene TRBJ1-1; unclear D gene. This CDR3 comprises 13 residues. Germline-derived CDR1 and CDR2 are SGHRS and YFSETQ. Trimming stripped 1 base from V and 5 bases from J, with 9 bases between. CDR3 nucleotides: TGCGCCAGCAGCTTGACAGTTAAAACTGAAGCTTTCTTT. Translated, it gives CASSLTVKTEAFF.

The chain is built from TRBV7-3 and TRBJ1-6; D uncertain. Trimming cost V 1 base and J 8 bases, with 12 bases left between them. The CDR3 covers 15 residues. Germline-derived CDR1 and CDR2 are SGHTA and FQGTGA. The CDR3 spells CASSLIPGPDSPLHF. The DNA of the CDR3 is TGTGCCAGCAGCTTAATCCCTGGGCCCGATTCACCCCTCCACTTT. The full variable domain, rest sourced from reference TRBV7-3 and TRBJ1-6, is GAGVSQTPSNKVTEKGKYVELRCDPISGHTALYWYRQSLGQGPEFLIYFQGTGAADDSGLPNDRFFAVRPEGSVSTLKIQRTERGDSAVYLCASSLIPGPDSPLHFGNGTRLTVT.

The chain recombines TRBV27 with TRBJ2-2; D is possibly TRBD1 (6 bases). Trimming removed 3 bases from V and 4 bases from J, with 12 bases in between. Per germline, CDR1 MNHEY and CDR2 SMNVEV (reference sequence). This CDR3 region has 15 residues. CDR3 sequence: CASSFGQGSTGELFF. The CDR3 DNA sequence: TGTGCCAGCAGTTTTGGGCAGGGGTCCACCGGGGAGCTGTTTTTT.

V gene TRBV5-1 combines with J gene TRBJ2-4, with 11 bases fitting TRBD1. Germline V gene data show CDR1 as SGHRS and CDR2 as YFSETQ. V shed 3 bases and J 3 bases; nucleotides not matched to a gene: 2. The CDR3 covers 15 residues. The CDR3 DNA is TGCGCCAGCAGCTCGGGACAGGGGGACAAAAACATTCAGTACTTC. Its translation: CASSSGQGDKNIQYF.

The count of this clone is one. The chain uses TRBV2 and TRBJ2-1; 8 bases line up with TRBD1. The V gene's germline CDR1 is SNHLY and CDR2 FYNNEI. The CDR3 runs to 15 residues. The J segment lost 2 bases and the V segment lost 5 bases, leaving 5 bases of the junction unmatched. CDR3 DNA: TGTGCCAGCAGTATTCAGACAGGGGCCTACAATGAGCAGTTCTTC. Translating it yields CASSIQTGAYNEQFF.

The chain joins TRBV10-2 to TRBJ2-7, with TRBD2 as a possible D gene (6 bases). Trimming left V 2 bases short and J 6 bases short, with 11 bases between. Germline values: CDR1 WSHSY, CDR2 SAAADI. The CDR3 covers 13 residues. CDR3 bases: TGCGCCAGCAGTGAGCGGCAGGAGGGCGAGCAGTACTTC. Encoded protein: CASSERQEGEQYF.

V usage is TRBV28 and J usage is TRBJ1-5, with D unresolved. V gave up 6 bases and J gave up 2 bases, with 14 bases separating them. There are 15 residues in the CDR3. The V gene's germline CDR1 is MDHEN and CDR2 SYDVKM. CDR3: CASSRNPGGNQPQHF. The CDR3 DNA is TGTGCCAGCAGCCGCAACCCGGGTGGCAATCAGCCCCAGCATTTT.

This sequence joins TRBV2 and TRBJ2-7, with a possible D match to TRBD1 (5 bases). The CDR3 is 12 residues long. Trimming removed 6 bases at V and 0 bases at J, with 6 bases between. Per germline, CDR1 SNHLY and CDR2 FYNNEI. The DNA of the CDR3 is TGTGCCAGCAGGACAGACTCCTACGAGCAGTACTTC. Protein sequence: CASRTDSYEQYF.

The chain combines TRBV2 with TRBJ1-1, with 8 positions matching TRBD1. With V trimmed by 2 bases and J by 6 bases, 8 bases remained unmatched. The CDR3 has 15 residues. In germline, CDR1 is SNHLY, CDR2 FYNNEI. The CDR3 DNA reads as TGTGCCAGCAGTGAAAGGAGGACAGGGAGGCCTGAAGCTTTCTTT. Its translation is CASSERRTGRPEAFF.

This chain uses TRBV29-1 with TRBJ1-4; D gene unclear. With 4 bases removed from V and 6 bases from J, the gap between germline ends came to 9 bases. CDR1 SQVTM and CDR2 ANQGSEA come from the germline V gene. The CDR3 runs to 12 residues. The CDR3 DNA reads TGCAGCGTTGGCGGAGGAGATGAAAAACTGTTTTTT. Its translation: CSVGGGDEKLFF. Using reference TRBV29-1 and TRBJ1-4 for the parts outside the CDR3, the full variable domain is SAVISQKPSRDICQRGTSLTIQCQVDSQVTMMFWYRQQPGQSLTLIATANQGSEATYESGFVIDKFPISRPNLTFSTLTVSNMSPEDSSIYLCSVGGGDEKLFFGSGTQLSVL.

The gene calls are TRBV27 and TRBJ2-1; 8 nucleotides align to TRBD2. The CDR3 length is 16 residues. V trimming: 7 bases; J trimming: 0 bases; junction bases outside the gene matches: 8. CDR1 and CDR2 (germline): MNHEY, SMNVEV (reference sequence). DNA for the CDR3: TGTGCCAGCACCCCGGGCGGGGGGTTCTCCTACAATGAGCAGTTCTTC. Its translation is CASTPGGGFSYNEQFF.

The genes are TRBV6-5 and TRBJ2-5; 8 positions agree with TRBD2. V trimming: 2 bases; J trimming: 5 bases; junction bases outside the gene matches: 4. Looked up from germline, CDR1 is MNHEY and CDR2 is SVGAGI. The CDR3 is 14 amino acids. The CDR3 DNA sequence: TGTGCCAGCAGTTACAAACCTAGCGGGGAGACCCAGTACTTC. Translation: CASSYKPSGETQYF.

This chain links TRBV4-3 with TRBJ2-2; perhaps TRBD1 as D (5 bases). The V and J ends lost 2 bases and 16 bases respectively, with 14 bases between them. This CDR3 spans 12 amino acids. Germline V lookup: CDR1 LGHNA, CDR2 YSLEER. CDR3 coding DNA: TGCGCCAGCAGCCAAAGGGGTGGGGTACGGTTTTTT. It encodes CASSQRGGVRFF.

This clone was seen only a few times. The chain carries TRBV2 and TRBJ1-4; no clear D gene. CDR1 and CDR2 from the germline V gene are SNHLY and FYNNEI. The CDR3 sequence is 14 residues long. V lost 3 bases and J 2 bases, leaving 7 bases between the germline ends. The CDR3 reads CASSEGGTNEKLFF. CDR3 DNA sequence: TGTGCCAGCAGTGAGGGAGGGACTAATGAAAAACTGTTTTTT. Together with reference TRBV2 and TRBJ1-4, the CDR3 gives the full variable domain: EPEVTQTPSHQVTQMGQEVILRCVPISNHLYFYWYRQILGQKVEFLVSFYNNEISEKSEIFDDQFSVERPDGSNFTLKIRSTKLEDSAMYFCASSEGGTNEKLFFGSGTQLSVL.

The chain uses TRBV9 and TRBJ2-2, with D perhaps matching TRBD2 (5 bases). Germline values: CDR1 SGDLS, CDR2 YYNGEE. V lost 6 bases and J 7 bases, leaving 25 bases between the germline ends. CDR3 length: 17 amino acids. The DNA of the CDR3 is TGTGCCAGCAACGCAATACCGGAGGCCATGATGGTCGGGGAGCTGTTTTTT. It is translated as CASNAIPEAMMVGELFF.

The chain links TRBV5-6 to TRBJ2-7, with 9 bases aligning to TRBD1. The CDR3 extends over 15 amino acids. J gave up 3 bases and V 0 bases, and 4 bases lay outside the gene matches. The germline CDR1 and CDR2 sequences are SGHDT and YYEEEE. The CDR3 coding sequence is TGTGCCAGCAGCTTGGAGGGGACAGGGATCTACGAGCAGTACTTC. Its translation is CASSLEGTGIYEQYF.

This chain connects TRBV5-4 to TRBJ1-3, with a weak D call TRBD1 (5 bases). Germline V lookup: CDR1 SGHNT, CDR2 YYREEE (reference sequence). Trimming removed 0 bases at V and 8 bases at J, with 18 bases between. The CDR3 contains 16 residues. The CDR3 region has the DNA TGTGCCAGCAGCTTGGGCGGAGGGGCATCGAGAGACACCATATATTTT. It translates to CASSLGGGASRDTIYF.

The chain is built from TRBV15 and TRBJ1-6; D is unclear. CDR3 size: 18 residues. The ends were cut back, 1 base at V and 4 bases at J, with 17 bases in the middle. Germline V gives CDR1 LNHNV, CDR2 YYDKDF (reference sequence). CDR3 amino acids: CATSRGGVGPYYNSPLHF. In nucleotides, the CDR3 is TGTGCCACCAGCAGAGGGGGAGTAGGCCCATATTATAATTCACCCCTCCACTTT. The entire variable domain, with the rest obtained from reference TRBV15 and TRBJ1-6, is as follows: DAMVIQNPRYQVTQFGKPVTLSCSQTLNHNVMYWYQQKSSQAPKLLFHYYDKDFNNEADTPDNFQSRRPNTSFCFLDIRSPGLGDTAMYLCATSRGGVGPYYNSPLHFGNGTRLTVT.

This clone was observed a few times. This sequence joins TRBV5-6 and TRBJ1-2, with a tentative D call TRBD1 (5 bases). Germline V CDR1 and CDR2: SGHDT, YYEEEE. V shed 7 bases and J shed 1 base, with 14 bases lying between them. The CDR3 length is 14 residues. The CDR3 DNA reads as TGTGCCAGCCTGCTTTGGGGCTATAACTATGGCTACACCTTC. As protein: CASLLWGYNYGYTF.

The V gene is TRBV6-1, the J gene TRBJ2-7; tentative D call: TRBD2 (5 bases). The germline gives CDR1 MNHNS, CDR2 SASEGT. V lost 11 bases and J 0 bases, leaving 5 bases between the germline ends. The CDR3 spans 10 residues. The chain's CDR3 is CAGGSYEQYF. CDR3 nucleotide sequence: TGTGCCGGAGGCTCCTACGAGCAGTACTTC.

The chain is built from TRBV7-8 and TRBJ1-5; 8 bases align to TRBD1. The CDR3 extends over 15 amino acids. With V trimmed by 3 bases and J by 2 bases, 3 bases remained unmatched. The germline CDR1 and CDR2 sequences are SGHVS and FQNEAQ. The CDR3 is CASSLLGQGNQPQHF. In DNA, the CDR3 is TGTGCCAGCAGCTTGTTGGGACAGGGCAATCAGCCCCAGCATTTT.

The table lists this clone with a count of one. The chain employs TRBV7-3 and TRBJ2-2, with D possibly matching TRBD2 (7 bases). Germline values: CDR1 SGHTA, CDR2 FQGTGA. Trimming left V 2 bases short and J 7 bases short, with 14 bases between. The CDR3 sequence is 15 residues long. The CDR3 is CASSLEGGQIGELFF. The CDR3 DNA reads TGTGCCAGCAGCTTAGAGGGGGGGCAAATCGGGGAGCTGTTTTTT. Drawing the rest from reference TRBV7-3 and TRBJ2-2, the complete variable domain is GAGVSQTPSNKVTEKGKYVELRCDPISGHTALYWYRQSLGQGPEFLIYFQGTGAADDSGLPNDRFFAVRPEGSVSTLKIQRTERGDSAVYLCASSLEGGQIGELFFGEGSRLTVL.